These T cell receptor beta chains were read from a single sample in a study of T-cell memory formation after mild COVID-19. TCRdb reprocessed the 5' RACE reads with MiXCR, giving one entry per CDR3 protein. Among hundreds of thousands of distinct CDR3 sequences, approximately 19% were seen once, and the ten largest hold under 25%. The specimen sequenced was PBMCs or a T cell subset sorted from them (not recorded which). The receptor source for this set is a man between 18 and 35 years old who had mild COVID-19 (a few samples of this study predate the infection). Cell type and time point are not known. CDR3s include the opening cysteine and the closing phenylalanine or tryptophan.

j_gene: TRBJ2-1
v_gene: TRBV6-5
CDR3aa: CASSYSRVLTYYNEQFF

j_gene: TRBJ2-5
v_gene: TRBV10-3
CDR3aa: CAISDSKKSETQYF

j_gene: TRBJ2-2
v_gene: TRBV6-2/TRBV6-3
CDR3aa: CASRDPGVGELFF

j_gene: TRBJ1-4
v_gene: TRBV7-6
CDR3aa: CASSLGGGEKLFF

j_gene: TRBJ2-1
v_gene: TRBV20-1
CDR3aa: CSARGTSGGSNEQFF

j_gene: TRBJ1-1
v_gene: TRBV3-1
CDR3aa: CASTTQGNTEAFF

j_gene: TRBJ1-1
v_gene: TRBV4-1
CDR3aa: CASALATGATEAFF

j_gene: TRBJ2-2
v_gene: TRBV7-6
CDR3aa: CASSLEATGWSGELFF

j_gene: TRBJ1-5
v_gene: TRBV7-2
CDR3aa: CASSSGNQPQHF

j_gene: TRBJ2-1
v_gene: TRBV7-6
CDR3aa: CASSESGASYNEQFF

j_gene: TRBJ2-5
v_gene: TRBV10-3
CDR3aa: CAISEVSGGPRETQYF

j_gene: TRBJ2-1
v_gene: TRBV20-1
CDR3aa: CSAVDQRGLTEQFF

j_gene: TRBJ2-1
v_gene: TRBV7-7
CDR3aa: CASSLAPASGGTPYGEQFF

j_gene: TRBJ2-3
v_gene: TRBV7-3
CDR3aa: CASSVTGSGADTQYF

j_gene: TRBJ2-1
v_gene: TRBV12-3/TRBV12-4
CDR3aa: CASSLDRARNEQFF

j_gene: TRBJ2-3
v_gene: TRBV20-1
CDR3aa: CSASSGGATDTQYF

j_gene: TRBJ2-3
v_gene: TRBV10-2
CDR3aa: CASYGLGTDTQYF

j_gene: TRBJ2-1
v_gene: TRBV4-2
CDR3aa: CASSQERGPRGGQFF

j_gene: TRBJ1-1
v_gene: TRBV7-2
CDR3aa: CASSWGAGVNTEAFF

j_gene: TRBJ2-4
v_gene: TRBV10-3
CDR3aa: CAISESGLLAKNIQYF

j_gene: TRBJ2-5
v_gene: TRBV6-5
CDR3aa: CASSYSRDSDQETQYF

j_gene: TRBJ2-2
v_gene: TRBV2
CDR3aa: CATEGQGGTGELFF

j_gene: TRBJ1-1
v_gene: TRBV2
CDR3aa: CASRGSLTNTEAFF

j_gene: TRBJ1-2
v_gene: TRBV18
CDR3aa: CASSPISTAAAYGYTF

j_gene: TRBJ1-3
v_gene: TRBV12-3/TRBV12-4
CDR3aa: CASTLRAGRNTIYF

j_gene: TRBJ1-2
v_gene: TRBV7-2
CDR3aa: CASSLGRYYGYTF

j_gene: TRBJ1-5
v_gene: TRBV2
CDR3aa: CASSRREGGNQPQHF

j_gene: TRBJ2-1
v_gene: TRBV5-1
CDR3aa: CASSLSSGGRDEQFF

j_gene: TRBJ1-5
v_gene: TRBV20-1
CDR3aa: CSSYRASQPQHF

j_gene: TRBJ2-7
v_gene: TRBV7-2
CDR3aa: CASSLIETGPYEQYF

j_gene: TRBJ2-7
v_gene: TRBV15
CDR3aa: CATSRGLAGTYEQYF

j_gene: TRBJ2-3
v_gene: TRBV28
CDR3aa: CASSLSGITDTQYF

j_gene: TRBJ2-5
v_gene: TRBV5-4
CDR3aa: CASSFGLAGAQETQYF

j_gene: TRBJ2-1
v_gene: TRBV9
CDR3aa: CASSVGGTSGGPNEQFF

j_gene: TRBJ1-1
v_gene: TRBV6-1
CDR3aa: CASSSLSTTEAFF

j_gene: TRBJ1-6
v_gene: TRBV25-1
CDR3aa: CASSELGQGSPLHF

j_gene: TRBJ2-1
v_gene: TRBV5-1
CDR3aa: CASSLERGAVNEQFF

j_gene: TRBJ1-4
v_gene: TRBV7-9
CDR3aa: CASSLYSEKLFF